These 7 T cell receptor beta chains originate from one sample sequenced in a study of breast tumors, draining lymph nodes, adjacent tissues (TCRdb year 2016). The library was generated by multiplex PCR. The run used an Illumina HiSeq 2000. TCRdb's own reprocessing of the public reads used fastp at Q25 and MiXCR and kept productive beta chains. Every CDR3 protein is listed once, alongside the most common genes and DNA of its rows. This sample gives more than 250,000 distinct CDR3 sequences in total; 30% of them show up just once. The ten largest clonotypes hold 1.1% of the sample. The axillary draining lymph nodes of breast cancer patients were the source of the lymph node samples. The specimen was axillary lymph node tissue. These receptors were obtained from a female donor with breast cancer. Some clones in this sample may be carry-over from other donors' samples.

This chain links TRBV5-6 with TRBJ2-7, with TRBD2 identical over 12 bases. Trimming removed 4 bases from V and 5 bases from J; junction bases left unmatched: 7. Germline CDR1 is SGHDT and CDR2 is YYEEEE. The CDR3 has 15 residues. The CDR3: CASSHRGLAGHEQYF. The CDR3 coding sequence is TGTGCCAGCAGCCATAGGGGACTAGCGGGCCACGAGCAGTACTTC.

The chain joins TRBV5-1 to TRBJ2-1; 9 positions match TRBD2. Trimming at V came to 0 bases and at J to 2 bases, leaving 9 bases not matched to a gene. CDR1 and CDR2 (germline): SGHRS, YFSETQ. The CDR3 is 18 residues long. In nucleotides, the CDR3 is TGCGCCAGCAGCTTGGCAACTAGCGGGCACCAACCCTACAATGAGCAGTTCTTC. This encodes CASSLATSGHQPYNEQFF.

This rearrangement joins TRBV12-3 or TRBV12-4 to TRBJ1-1; D possibly corresponds to TRBD1 (6 bases). The V end lost 0 bases, the J end lost 7 bases, and 15 bases lay between the germline ends. The CDR3 spans 15 residues. The CDR3 is CASSLAIGGMGEAFF. The CDR3 DNA reads as TGTGCCAGCAGTTTAGCAATCGGGGGCATGGGTGAAGCTTTCTTT.

This sequence joins TRBV6-1 and TRBJ2-3; 8 bases agree with TRBD2. Germline loops: CDR1 MNHNS, CDR2 SASEGT. V was clipped by 4 bases and J by 2 bases; unmatched bases: 14. This CDR3 contains 18 residues. The CDR3 is CASSAGWGSSGFTDTQYF. CDR3 nucleotides: TGTGCCAGCAGTGCGGGGTGGGGGTCTAGCGGGTTCACAGATACGCAGTATTTT.

As regards this clonotype: This could be a read error, since a much larger clone is one nucleotide away. The rearrangement joins TRBV20-1 to TRBJ2-7; 8 bases fit TRBD2. CDR1 is DFQATT, CDR2 SNEGSKA, per germline (reference sequence). CDR3 length: 15 residues. V lost 3 bases to trimming and J lost 4 bases; unmatched junction nucleotides: 11. The CDR3 loop is CSASWLSGSAYEQYF. CDR3 coding DNA: TGCAGTGCTAGTTGGCTAAGCGGGAGCGCTTACGAGCAGTACTTC.

The rearrangement joins TRBV7-9 to TRBJ2-1; D is possibly TRBD1 (5 bases). CDR1 SEHNR and CDR2 FQNEAQ come from the germline V gene (reference sequence). The CDR3 covers 13 residues. Trimming left V 3 bases short and J 10 bases short, with 13 bases between. CDR3 sequence reads: CASSFGRVYEQFF. The CDR3 DNA follows: TGTGCCAGCAGCTTTGGCAGGGTCTACGAGCAGTTCTTC. Full variable domain (rest looked up from reference TRBV7-9 and TRBJ2-1): DTGVSQNPRHKITKRGQNVTFRCDPISEHNRLYWYRQTLGQGPEFLTYFQNEAQLEKSRLLSDRFSAERPKGSFSTLEIQRTEQGDSAMYLCASSFGRVYEQFFGPGTRLTVL.

In its sample, this clonotype was seen many times. V gene TRBV12-3 or TRBV12-4 combines with J gene TRBJ1-5; D uncertain. With 5 bases removed from V and 6 bases from J, the gap between germline ends came to 20 bases. The CDR3 runs to 16 residues. The chain's CDR3 is CASSPRTAGIGQPQHF. The CDR3 nucleotides read TGTGCCAGCAGTCCCCGGACCGCAGGAATTGGTCAGCCCCAGCATTTT.